The 12 T cell receptor beta chains below all came from one sample that was sequenced in a study of CD8 T cells in Susac syndrome. RNA was extracted with the RNeasy kit, and a quantity of roughly 0.5 to 1 ug was reverse transcribed using random hexamers. TCRdb reanalysed the immunoSEQ multiplex PCR reads using MiXCR and keeps one entry per CDR3 protein. The sample includes about 140,000 distinct CDR3 sequences, 85% to 95% of them seen just once. Sequencing was performed on CD4+ T cells from PBMCs. Source of these receptors: a human donor with Susac syndrome.

This clonotype has just one count. CDR3: CASTQDINYGYTF. The DNA of the CDR3 is TGTGCCAGTACACAGGATATAAACTATGGCTACACCTTC. V usage is TRBV7-2 and J usage is TRBJ1-2, with D possibly TRBD1 on 5 matching bases. CDR1 is SGHTA, CDR2 FQGNSA, per germline. The V and J ends lost 9 bases and 2 bases respectively, with 13 bases between them. The CDR3 is made up of 13 amino acids.

V is TRBV5-1 and J is TRBJ1-2, with TRBD1 identical over 9 bases. In germline, CDR1 is SGHRS, CDR2 YFSETQ. The CDR3 loop spans 15 amino acids. Trimming removed 3 bases from V and 3 bases from J; junction bases left unmatched: 6. The CDR3 loop is CASSSYRGRDYGYTF. The CDR3 DNA sequence: TGCGCCAGCAGCTCTTACAGGGGGCGAGACTATGGCTACACCTTC.

The chain is built from TRBV12-3 or TRBV12-4 and TRBJ1-5, with TRBD1 as a possible D gene (5 bases). This CDR3 region has 16 residues. Trimming pared 4 bases from V and 6 bases from J, leaving 19 bases between. The CDR3 nucleotides are TGTGCCAGCAGTTCATCCACCCCGGGCGGGGCTCAGCCCCAGCATTTT. It translates to CASSSSTPGGAQPQHF.

The rearrangement uses TRBV29-1 and TRBJ2-5; D might be TRBD1 (6 bases). The V and J ends lost 4 bases and 1 base respectively, with 10 bases between them. CDR3 length: 13 amino acids. Germline V gives CDR1 SQVTM, CDR2 ANQGSEA. Here the CDR3 reads CSVGHRAQETQYF. The CDR3 DNA reads as TGCAGCGTTGGCCACAGGGCCCAAGAGACCCAGTACTTC.

The V and J genes are TRBV7-2 and TRBJ1-5, with a tentative D call TRBD1 (5 bases). CDR3 size: 16 residues. Germline V gives CDR1 SGHTA, CDR2 FQGNSA. Trimming removed 5 bases at V and 1 base at J, with 15 bases between. CDR3 nucleotide sequence: TGTGCCAGCAGCGTAAGCCGGGACGCCAGCAATCAGCCCCAGCATTTT. It encodes CASSVSRDASNQPQHF.

The chain recombines TRBV25-1 with TRBJ2-3; a weak D match, TRBD2 (6 bases). This CDR3 is 15 amino acids long. Looked up from germline, CDR1 is MGHDK and CDR2 is SYGVNS. V was trimmed by 5 bases and J by 3 bases, leaving 15 bases between them. CDR3 DNA: TGTGCCAGCAGTTTTTTCGGGACTCCGACAGATACGCAGTATTTT. Translated, it gives CASSFFGTPTDTQYF.

The rearrangement uses TRBV4-3 and TRBJ2-3; 7 nucleotides align to TRBD2. Germline lookup yields CDR1 LGHNA and CDR2 YSLEER. The CDR3 is 13 amino acids. V lost 1 base to trimming and J lost 10 bases; unmatched junction nucleotides: 5. For the CDR3, the DNA is TGCGCCAGCAGCCAAGGGACTAGTCTGGCGCAGTATTTT. Translated: CASSQGTSLAQYF.

The chain is built from TRBV5-1 and TRBJ1-5; possibly TRBD1 for D (5 bases). V was cut by 1 base and J by 5 bases, with 10 bases left in between. CDR1 is SGHRS and CDR2 is YFSETQ in the germline V gene. The CDR3 length is 14 residues. CDR3 sequence reads: CASSLQGLDQPQHF. In nucleotides, the CDR3 is TGCGCCAGCAGCTTGCAGGGTCTCGATCAGCCCCAGCATTTT. Full variable domain (outside the CDR3, taken from reference TRBV5-1 and TRBJ1-5): KAGVTQTPRYLIKTRGQQVTLSCSPISGHRSVSWYQQTPGQGLQFLFEYFSETQRNKGNFPGRFSGRQFSNSRSEMNVSTLELGDSALYLCASSLQGLDQPQHFGDGTRLSIL.

The rearrangement links TRBV19 to TRBJ2-4; 8 positions agree with TRBD1. From germline, CDR1 is LNHDA and CDR2 SQIVND (reference sequence). J gave up 0 bases and V 5 bases, and 9 bases lay outside the gene matches. This CDR3 is built from 17 residues. CDR3 amino acids: CASSPLDRALAKNIQYF. For the CDR3, the DNA is TGTGCCAGTAGTCCGTTGGACAGGGCCTTAGCCAAAAACATTCAGTACTTC.

This clonotype was seen once. The chain is built from TRBV28 and TRBJ1-5; 7 positions match TRBD1. Germline V gene lookup returns CDR1 MDHEN and CDR2 SYDVKM. V was clipped by 2 bases and J by 16 bases; unmatched bases: 5. The CDR3 totals 11 residues. DNA of the CDR3: TGTGCCAGCAGTTTAGAGGGGGCTCGCCATTTT. Protein sequence: CASSLEGARHF.

The chain is built from TRBV2 and TRBJ2-3, with 8 bases matching TRBD2. The V gene end was trimmed by 5 bases and the J gene end by 3 bases; junction bases not matched to a gene: 7. Per the germline V gene, CDR1 is SNHLY and CDR2 is FYNNEI. This CDR3 region has 15 residues. The CDR3 region has the DNA TGTGCCAGCAGTCGTTTAGCGGGGATTACAGATACGCAGTATTTT. Amino acids: CASSRLAGITDTQYF. Full variable domain (rest looked up from reference TRBV2 and TRBJ2-3): EPEVTQTPSHQVTQMGQEVILRCVPISNHLYFYWYRQILGQKVEFLVSFYNNEISEKSEIFDDQFSVERPDGSNFTLKIRSTKLEDSAMYFCASSRLAGITDTQYFGPGTRLTVL.

V and J are TRBV20-1 and TRBJ2-1; TRBD1 might be the D (6 bases). Between the trimmed V and J ends, which lost 5 bases and 3 bases, there was a span of 17 bases. The CDR3 is made up of 15 amino acids. From germline, CDR1 is DFQATT and CDR2 SNEGSKA (reference sequence). CDR3 in DNA: TGCAGTGCTCCCGGACAGTTATCCGACTACAATGAGCAGTTCTTC. Translation: CSAPGQLSDYNEQFF.